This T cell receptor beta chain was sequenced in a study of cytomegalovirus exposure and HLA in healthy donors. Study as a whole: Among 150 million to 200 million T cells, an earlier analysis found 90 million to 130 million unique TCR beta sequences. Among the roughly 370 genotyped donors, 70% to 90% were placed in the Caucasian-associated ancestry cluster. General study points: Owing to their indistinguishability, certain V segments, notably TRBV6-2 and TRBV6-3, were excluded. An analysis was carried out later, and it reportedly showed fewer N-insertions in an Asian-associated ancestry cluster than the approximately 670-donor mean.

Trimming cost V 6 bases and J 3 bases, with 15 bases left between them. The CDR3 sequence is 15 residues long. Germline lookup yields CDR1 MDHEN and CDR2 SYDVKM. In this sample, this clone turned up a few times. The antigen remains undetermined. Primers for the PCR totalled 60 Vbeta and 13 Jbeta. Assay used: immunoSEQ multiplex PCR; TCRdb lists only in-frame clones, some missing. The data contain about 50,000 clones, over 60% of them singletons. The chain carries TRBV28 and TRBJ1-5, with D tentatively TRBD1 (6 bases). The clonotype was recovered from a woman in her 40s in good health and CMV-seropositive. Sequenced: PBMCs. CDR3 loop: CASSRTQGNNQPQHF. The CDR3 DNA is TGTGCCAGCAGCCGGACACAGGGAAACAATCAGCCCCAGCATTTT.